Detailed here is one T cell receptor (beta chain). It lacks a known antigen. No base qualities exist here, and no much larger clone lies one base off it. The source of the sample is a study of blood T cells in healthy people across ages (dated by TCRdb to the mid-2010s). Study-level background: In model experiments, template switching captured about one uniquely barcoded TCR beta cDNA molecule for every two T cells. The study measured age-related changes in TCR beta repertoire diversity using deep sequencing normalized with unique cDNA molecular identifiers. The donors were divided into four age groups: young (average roughly 17 years), middle-aged (over 35), aged (about 61) and long-lived (around 80). Using the same blood draw, the study looked at two additional independent replicas of 1 million unique cDNA reads for two donors, one aged 18 to 30 and the other aged 80 or older.

Systemically healthy Caucasian individuals from Russia, roughly 40 in total and aged about 6 to 100 years, were included as donors. Each donor gave 9 to 10 milliliters of peripheral blood, collected into EDTA-treated Vacutainer tubes. PBMCs were isolated by Ficoll-Paque density-gradient centrifugation, with at least 7 million obtained per sample. Total RNA was extracted from PBMCs with Trizol reagent, with at least 5 micrograms obtained per sample. Naive CD45RAhigh/CD27high T cell percentages were measured by flow cytometry on a PBMC aliquot from every donor. Broad study findings and their caveats: Because donor CMV infection status was unknown, age-related changes in expanded clonotypes were potentially confounded. Estimates of total diversity based on one million sequenced T cells were considered lower bounds and underestimates. Conclusive comparison of naive and antigen-experienced compartments was prevented by the profiling of bulk unsorted PBMCs. As age increased, observed TCR beta diversity per million T cells dropped in a roughly linear way, and a significant reduction was already evident by age about 40. There was a strong correlation between observed TCR beta diversity and the percentage of naive T cells measured by flow cytometry. The long-lived group showed more naive CD4+ T cells, fewer expanded clones and increased TCR diversity than the aged group, suggesting age selection.

Library creation used 5' RACE. Sequencing instrument: Illumina HiSeq 2500. A second PCR of roughly 7 to 12 cycles was performed with a sample-barcoded 5' primer and a J-beta primer mix. A unique molecular identifier was introduced onto each TCR beta cDNA molecule by a template-switch 5' adaptor carrying 12 random nucleotides. Each sample yielded at least 2.5 million CDR3-containing paired-end reads. All of the RNA was converted into first-strand cDNA using the Mint cDNA synthesis kit, with a TRBC-specific oligonucleotide serving as the primer. After uracil-DNA glycosylase treatment, a first 18-cycle PCR used universal primers M1SS and BC2_uni_R on all cDNA. The authors' pipeline ran thus. For normalization, 1 million high-quality reads were randomly selected from each sample, with every read carrying a distinct molecular identifier. Reads sharing molecular identifiers were discarded rather than binned into consensus sequences. MiTCR, run with a Q25 quality threshold and the strictest error-elimination algorithm, handled CDR3 identification, clonotype clustering and error correction. A nonparametric unseen species model with Euler transformation was used to estimate lower-bound total TCR beta diversity. Clones were called with MiXCR by TCRdb after fastp trimmed the public reads at Q25, and only in-frame beta chains were retained. Every CDR3 protein is listed once, alongside the most common genes and DNA of its rows. TCRdb's processing, not the study's, gives the V and J calls here. A total of approximately 780,000 distinct CDR3 sequences appear in this sample, roughly 24% of them only once. About 3% of the sample belongs to the ten largest clones.

Sequences LGHDT (CDR1) and YNNKEL (CDR2) are obtained from the germline V gene (reference sequence). The cysteine opens and the phenylalanine closes a CDR3 of 14 amino acids. Just CDR3 DNA is preserved here, 42 bases in frame from base 1. Relative to germline, V is 3 bases shorter and J is 1 base shorter, with 9 bases between their ends. Another study also made use of these data, one on T cells of mothers and their children. As noted in the second study: Donors were nine systemically healthy Caucasian individuals: three mothers and their six children. cDNA synthesis used all of the extracted RNA, with roughly 1.6 ug of RNA in each 15 ul reaction. Sample barcodes and 2-4 random nucleotides were added via the M1S primer in the second PCR. More than 8 million TCR beta CDR3 reads were obtained from each mother, and about 3 million reads were obtained from each child. Thymic selection shapes the output of TCR recombination in a similar way in related and unrelated pairs, and inherited differences have a minor effect. Normalized repertoire overlap was always found to be slightly, but never significantly, higher in related mother-child pairs than in unrelated mother-child pairs. With a sensitivity of about 100 clones per million clonotypes, no persistent microchimeric T cell clones were detected. Deep NGS was used in the study to compare the TCR beta repertoires of mothers and children and to look for features that separate related mother-child pairs from unrelated individuals. The mean age was 40 +/- 4 years for the mothers and roughly 11 +/- 4 years for the children. After adapter ligation was performed with NEBNext reagents, the libraries were sequenced on an Illumina HiSeq 2000 with 100+100 nt paired-end reads. To avoid cross-contamination, the mother libraries and the child libraries were prepared a month apart and sequenced in separate runs. Between roughly 500,000 and 2,100,000 distinct TCR beta clonotypes were identified per donor. Naive TCR beta clonotypes were estimated from low-frequency clonotypes matched to each donor's FACS-determined naive share, without sorting.

The chain couples TRBV3-1 to TRBJ1-1, and TRBD1 may be the D gene, going by 5 matching bases. The TCR originated in a boy younger than 18 in good health. The specimen was blood. The CDR3 region reads CASSQRDGNTEAFF. The DNA sequence follows: TGTGCCAGCAGCCAGAGGGACGGGAACACTGAAGCTTTCTTT.